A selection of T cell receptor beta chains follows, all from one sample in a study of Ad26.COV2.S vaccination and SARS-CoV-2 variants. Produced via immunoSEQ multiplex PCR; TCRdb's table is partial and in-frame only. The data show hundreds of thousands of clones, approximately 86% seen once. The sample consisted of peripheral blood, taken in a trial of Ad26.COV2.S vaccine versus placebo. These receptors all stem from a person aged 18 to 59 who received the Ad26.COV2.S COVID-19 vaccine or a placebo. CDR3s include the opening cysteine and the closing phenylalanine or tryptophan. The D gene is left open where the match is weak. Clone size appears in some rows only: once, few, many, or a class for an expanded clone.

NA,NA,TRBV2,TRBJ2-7,CASFWAESSYEQYF,TGTGCCAGCTTCTGGGCGGAGAGCTCCTACGAGCAGTACTTC
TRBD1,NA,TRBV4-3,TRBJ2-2,CASSQHRTGTNTGELFF,TGCGCCAGCAGCCAACATAGGACAGGGACGAACACCGGGGAGCTGTTTTTT
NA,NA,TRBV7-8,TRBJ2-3,CASSWGLTDTQYF,TGTGCCAGCAGCTGGGGGCTGACAGATACGCAGTATTTT
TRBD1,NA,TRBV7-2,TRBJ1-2,CASRNRGSNYGYTF,TGTGCCAGCAGAAACAGGGGATCTAACTATGGCTACACCTTC
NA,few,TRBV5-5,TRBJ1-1,CASSRWTENTEAFF,TGTGCCAGCAGCCGCTGGACAGAGAACACTGAAGCTTTCTTT
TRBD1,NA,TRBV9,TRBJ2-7,CASSATGTGADEQYF,TGTGCCAGCAGCGCAACCGGGACAGGGGCGGACGAGCAGTACTTC
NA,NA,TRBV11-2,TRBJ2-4,CASSLDQRAYGYF,TGTGCCAGCAGCTTAGATCAACGCGCTTATGGGTACTTC
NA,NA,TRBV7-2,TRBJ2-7,CASSLEGGSSYEQYF,TGTGCCAGCAGCTTAGAGGGGGGCAGCTCCTACGAGCAGTACTTC
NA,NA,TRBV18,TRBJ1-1,CASSQPNTEAFF,TGTGCCAGCTCGCAGCCGAACACTGAAGCTTTCTTT
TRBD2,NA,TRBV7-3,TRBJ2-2,CASSYGTSGSGTGELFF,TGTGCCAGCAGCTACGGGACTAGCGGGAGTGGAACCGGGGAGCTGTTTTTT
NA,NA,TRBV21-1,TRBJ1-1,CASSDRRGRNTEAFF,TGTGCCAGCAGCGACCGACGGGGGAGAAACACTGAAGCTTTCTTT
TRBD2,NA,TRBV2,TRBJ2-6,CASSAAPGGSGANVLTF,TGTGCCAGCAGTGCTGCCCCGGGGGGCTCTGGGGCCAACGTCCTGACTTTC
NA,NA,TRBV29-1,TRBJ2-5,CSVSQQLIQETQYF,TGCAGCGTTTCCCAACAGCTGATACAAGAGACCCAGTACTTC
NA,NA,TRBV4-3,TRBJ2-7,CASSQDGRSYEQYF,TGCGCCAGCAGCCAAGATGGACGCTCCTACGAGCAGTACTTC
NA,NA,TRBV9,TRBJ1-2,CASSGSQGFAGYTF,TGTGCCAGCAGCGGTTCCCAGGGATTCGCTGGCTACACCTTC
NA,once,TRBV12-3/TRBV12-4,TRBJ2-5,CASSFGNGETQYF,TGTGCCAGCAGTTTTGGGAATGGAGAGACCCAGTACTTC
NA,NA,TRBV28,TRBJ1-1,CASSLGGKSAEAFF,TGTGCCAGCAGTTTAGGTGGGAAGAGCGCTGAAGCTTTCTTT
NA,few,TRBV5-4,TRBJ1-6,CASSWRGEESPLHF,TGTGCCAGCAGCTGGAGGGGAGAAGAGTCACCCCTCCACTTT
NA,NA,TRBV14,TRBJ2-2,CASSPSHSPVEDTGELFF,TGTGCCAGCAGCCCCTCACACTCGCCGGTAGAGGACACCGGGGAGCTGTTTTTT